The following is a T cell receptor beta chain sequence with its context. Its target is unknown. The data belong to a study of radiotherapy plus CTLA-4 blockade in lung cancer. Study-wide results and caveats: Response was reportedly best predicted by early blood T cell clone dynamics, with interferon-beta.

The length of the CDR3 is 10 residues. V lost 4 bases and J 4 bases, leaving 1 base between the germline ends. CDR1 is SNHLY, CDR2 FYNNEI, per germline. Receiving focal radiation plus CTLA-4 blockade with ipilimumab were patients who had chemo-refractory metastatic non-small-cell lung cancer. Clones were sequenced by immunoSEQ multiplex PCR, and TCRdb holds only the in-frame ones, with some missing. The repertoire consists of roughly 70,000 clones, with 80% to 90% occurring once and the leading ten covering 35% to 45%. This specimen consisted of peripheral blood, obtained from a patient treated with radiotherapy plus ipilimumab. This receptor was identified in a human donor with non-small cell lung cancer that progressed on radiotherapy plus ipilimumab. V usage is TRBV2 and J usage is TRBJ2-5; D call uncertain. The CDR3 coding sequence is TGTGCCAGCAGTGGAGAGACCCAGTACTTC. Translated: CASSGETQYF.